Shown below are 28 T cell receptor beta chains from a single sample sequenced in a study of shared clonotypes between healthy human individuals. Clones were sequenced by immunoSEQ multiplex PCR, and TCRdb holds only the in-frame ones, with some missing. In the table there are hundreds of thousands of clones, roughly four fifths of which are singletons. Source material: PBMCs. Source of these receptors: a woman in her thirties or forties in good health. Some clones in this sample may be carry-over from other donors' samples.

V is TRBV4-2 and J is TRBJ2-4; 10 bases are shared with TRBD2. This CDR3 has 16 residues. The ends lost 3 bases at V and 9 bases at J; junction bases unmatched: 11. CDR1 LGHNA and CDR2 YNFKEQ come from the germline V gene. CDR3 loop: CASSHLQTSGLSIQYF. The CDR3 DNA is TGTGCCAGCAGCCACCTCCAGACTAGCGGGCTCTCCATTCAGTACTTC.

The genes are TRBV5-4 and TRBJ2-3; D is ambiguous. The CDR3 extends over 15 amino acids. Germline V lookup: CDR1 SGHNT, CDR2 YYREEE (reference sequence). The V end was cut by 4 bases, the J end by 0 bases, with 12 bases between. The chain's CDR3 is CASSVTGYSTDTQYF. As DNA, the CDR3 is TGTGCCAGCAGCGTTACTGGGTATAGCACAGATACGCAGTATTTT.

The chain links TRBV28 to TRBJ1-5, with no clear D. Germline V gives CDR1 MDHEN, CDR2 SYDVKM. Trimming left V 3 bases short and J 11 bases short, with 11 bases between. The CDR3 is 12 residues long. CDR3 amino acids: CASSLFWMAQHF. Written as DNA, the CDR3 is TGTGCCAGCAGTTTGTTCTGGATGGCCCAGCATTTT.

V is TRBV6-6 and J is TRBJ1-6; weak D call: TRBD1 (5 bases). With 4 bases removed from V and 7 bases from J, the gap between germline ends came to 14 bases. This CDR3 is built from 15 residues. Germline loops: CDR1 MNHNY, CDR2 SVGAGI (reference sequence). The CDR3 nucleotides are TGTGCCAGCAGTTCCTTCGGGGGTGAGAATTCACCCCTCCACTTT. Its protein product is CASSSFGGENSPLHF.

The genes are TRBV27 and TRBJ1-1; D unresolved. Germline V gene data show CDR1 as MNHEY and CDR2 as SMNVEV (reference sequence). The CDR3 loop spans 13 amino acids. Trimming removed 11 bases at V and 3 bases at J, with 16 bases between. In nucleotides, the CDR3 is TGTGCCTGCGGGCAGGATATCTACACTGAAGCTTTCTTT. Protein sequence: CACGQDIYTEAFF.

This clone was picked up a small number of times. The V gene is TRBV5-1, the J gene TRBJ1-2; 10 nucleotides line up with TRBD1. Germline V lookup: CDR1 SGHRS, CDR2 YFSETQ. Trimming took 1 base from V and 10 from J; bases not matched to a gene: 7. The length of the CDR3 is 14 residues. This chain's CDR3 is CASSLMPGQGYYTF. DNA for the CDR3: TGCGCCAGCAGCTTGATGCCGGGACAGGGGTACTACACCTTC.

This chain uses TRBV5-1 with TRBJ1-1; TRBD1 matches at 10 bases. After removal of 2 bases from V and 10 bases from J, the junction contained 8 bases not matched to a gene. Germline CDR1 and CDR2: SGHRS and YFSETQ. The CDR3 consists of 14 residues. The CDR3 is CASSLGTGAPTAFF. In DNA form, the CDR3 reads TGCGCCAGCAGCTTAGGGACAGGGGCACCCACAGCTTTCTTT.

This chain connects TRBV28 to TRBJ2-3; no clear D. The CDR3 is made up of 12 amino acids. V lost 3 bases and J lost 6, with 7 bases in between. Germline loops: CDR1 MDHEN, CDR2 SYDVKM. The CDR3 nucleotides are TGTGCCAGCAGTTTTTTCCGGGATACGCAGTATTTT. Its protein is CASSFFRDTQYF.

The rearrangement links TRBV30 to TRBJ1-2; TRBD1 might be the D (5 bases). CDR3 length: 13 residues. The V gene lost 0 bases and the J gene lost 7 bases, with 12 bases spanning the gap. CDR1 is GTSNPN and CDR2 is SVGIG in the germline V gene (reference sequence). CDR3 sequence reads: CAWSVIGEGGYTF. The CDR3, as DNA: TGTGCCTGGAGTGTAATAGGGGAGGGTGGCTACACCTTC. Drawing the rest from reference TRBV30 and TRBJ1-2, the complete variable domain is SQTIHQWPATLVQPVGSPLSLECTVEGTSNPNLYWYRQAAGRGLQLLFYSVGIGQISSEVPQNLSASRPQDRQFILSSKKLLLSDSGFYLCAWSVIGEGGYTFGSGTRLTVV.

J is TRBJ2-3 and V is TRBV29-1; TRBD2 might be the D (6 bases). The CDR3 runs to 14 residues. V lost 4 bases and J lost 0, with 11 bases in between. Germline assignment: CDR1 SQVTM and CDR2 ANQGSEA. The CDR3 sequence: CSVGGLTSTDTQYF. The DNA of the CDR3 is TGCAGCGTTGGGGGACTCACGAGCACAGATACGCAGTATTTT.

This clone has just a few counts. The rearrangement uses TRBV11-3 and TRBJ2-2; a weak D match, TRBD2 (6 bases). Germline values: CDR1 SGHNT, CDR2 YENEEA. V lost 5 bases and J lost 4, with 14 bases in between. The CDR3 covers 15 residues. The CDR3 loop reads CASSPSRGFTGELFF. The DNA for the CDR3 is TGTGCCAGCAGCCCGTCCCGGGGGTTCACCGGGGAGCTGTTTTTT. Full variable domain (missing parts from reference TRBV11-3 and TRBJ2-2): EAGVVQSPRYKIIEKKQPVAFWCNPISGHNTLYWYLQNLGQGPELLIRYENEEAVDDSQLPKDRFSAERLKGVDSTLKIQPAELGDSAVYLCASSPSRGFTGELFFGEGSRLTVL.

This rearrangement joins TRBV11-2 to TRBJ2-1, with TRBD2 as a possible D gene (6 bases). Germline-derived CDR1 and CDR2 are SGHAT and FQNNGV. Trimming pared 5 bases from V and 10 bases from J, leaving 24 bases between. The CDR3 runs 16 residues. The CDR3 DNA reads as TGTGCCAGCAGCCTTTTGAGGCGGGGTGGAGGAGCGGAGCAGTTCTTC. Protein: CASSLLRRGGGAEQFF.

V and J are TRBV29-1 and TRBJ1-2; TRBD1 is a possible D gene (5 bases). The CDR3 totals 15 residues. Trimming removed 0 bases from V and 1 base from J, with 12 bases in between. Germline-derived CDR1 and CDR2 are SQVTM and ANQGSEA. The DNA for the CDR3 is TGCAGCGTTGAAGATGAGGGGTTCGGTAACTATGGCTACACCTTC. It yields the protein CSVEDEGFGNYGYTF.

This clone has only a few counts. This chain connects TRBV18 to TRBJ1-4, with 8 positions matching TRBD1. With 3 bases clipped from V and 10 bases from J, the junction kept 7 bases outside the gene matches. Per the germline V gene, CDR1 is KGHSH and CDR2 is LQKENI. The CDR3 length is 14 residues. CDR3 region: CASSPLGQGGKLFF. DNA of the CDR3: TGTGCCAGCTCACCGCTCGGACAGGGAGGAAAACTGTTTTTT.

The V call is TRBV2, the J call TRBJ1-3; 9 bases fit TRBD1. Germline lookup yields CDR1 SNHLY and CDR2 FYNNEI. V shed 5 bases, J shed 8 bases, and the junction held 7 bases outside the gene matches. This CDR3 region has 14 residues. CDR3 region: CASSLQGALDTIYF. CDR3 in DNA: TGTGCCAGCAGTTTACAGGGGGCATTGGACACCATATATTTT.

This sequence joins TRBV5-1 and TRBJ1-2; 9 bases agree with TRBD1. The CDR3 runs to 13 residues. J was trimmed by 8 bases and V by 5 bases; bases with no gene match: 7. The germline V gene has CDR1 SGHRS and CDR2 YFSETQ. Here the CDR3 DNA reads TGCGCCAGCAGAGGGACAGGGTCGAACGGCTACACCTTC. Its protein product is CASRGTGSNGYTF.

The chain employs TRBV6-7 and TRBJ2-3, with 16 bases fitting TRBD2. TRBV6-7 counts as an open reading frame of uncertain function. Trimming removed 6 bases from V and 3 bases from J; junction bases left unmatched: 9. The CDR3 contains 18 residues. This CDR3 is CASSDGTSGRARTDTQYF. Here the CDR3 DNA reads TGTGCCAGCAGCGATGGGACTAGCGGGAGGGCCCGAACAGATACGCAGTATTTT.

This clone was seen a handful of times. The rearrangement uses TRBV2 and TRBJ1-2, with 11 bases aligning to TRBD1. Germline V gene lookup returns CDR1 SNHLY and CDR2 FYNNEI. J was trimmed by 6 bases and V by 6 bases; bases with no gene match: 6. The CDR3 loop spans 14 amino acids. The chain's CDR3 is CASRAGTGGHGYTF. CDR3 sequence (DNA): TGTGCCAGCAGGGCGGGGACAGGGGGGCATGGCTACACCTTC.

In this sample, this clone turned up once. The V and J genes are TRBV10-3 and TRBJ2-7; TRBD1 is a possible D gene (6 bases). The length of the CDR3 is 12 residues. Germline V gene data show CDR1 as ENHRY and CDR2 as SYGVKD. Trimming shortened V by 7 bases and J by 4 bases, and 11 bases separated the two germline ends. CDR3 protein: CAITNRDYEQYF. In DNA form, the CDR3 reads TGTGCCATCACAAACAGGGATTACGAGCAGTACTTC.

V and J are TRBV7-6 and TRBJ2-2, with 10 bases lining up with TRBD1. This CDR3 contains 17 residues. J lost 4 bases, V lost 5 bases, and 10 bases had no gene match. Germline assignment: CDR1 SGHVS and CDR2 FNYEAQ. CDR3 in amino acids: CASSLRPRDRGTGELFF. CDR3 nucleotides: TGTGCCAGCAGCCTGAGGCCCCGGGACAGGGGCACCGGGGAGCTGTTTTTT.

With respect to this clone: This CDR3 is also generated by other DNA sequences in the sample. This chain joins TRBV5-1 and TRBJ1-1, with a possible D match to TRBD1 (5 bases). The CDR3 totals 13 residues. Trimming left V 4 bases short and J 1 base short, with 8 bases between. Germline values: CDR1 SGHRS, CDR2 YFSETQ. CDR3 sequence: CASSPTGNTEAFF. The DNA for the CDR3 is TGCGCCAGCAGCCCTACAGGGAACACTGAAGCTTTCTTT.

J is TRBJ1-4 and V is TRBV5-4; D is undetermined. Germline V CDR1 and CDR2: SGHNT, YYREEE (reference sequence). This CDR3 has 14 residues. V lost 2 bases, J lost 3 bases, and 8 bases lay in between. CDR3 coding DNA: TGTGCCAGCAGCTTTTCGGGGTCTAATGAAAAACTGTTTTTT. It is translated as CASSFSGSNEKLFF.

This rearrangement joins TRBV4-1 to TRBJ2-2; 7 positions agree with TRBD2. The germline CDR1 and CDR2 sequences are MGHRA and YSYEKL. Trimming removed 4 bases from V and 2 bases from J; junction bases left unmatched: 10. The CDR3 has 17 amino acids. CDR3 coding DNA: TGCGCCAGCAGCCGGAGTGCTAGCGGAGCTAACACCGGGGAGCTGTTTTTT. It translates to CASSRSASGANTGELFF.

The sample holds one count of this clone. A read error is the likely source, as a far larger clone sits one nucleotide away. The chain joins TRBV2 to TRBJ1-5; the D is unclear. This CDR3 contains 12 residues. Looked up from germline, CDR1 is SNHLY and CDR2 is FYNNEI. For the CDR3, the DNA is TGTGCCAGCAGTGCTAGCAATCAGCCCCAGAATTTT. This gives the protein CASSASNQPQNF.

The chain couples TRBV5-1 to TRBJ2-5; unclear D gene. Germline CDR1 SGHRS, CDR2 YFSETQ. This CDR3 is built from 17 residues. V gave up 0 bases and J gave up 6 bases, with 21 bases separating them. Written as DNA, the CDR3 is TGCGCCAGCAGCTTGGCCTATAGCTTCTCCCAGACGAAGACCCAGTACTTC. This sequence encodes CASSLAYSFSQTKTQYF.

The rearrangement joins TRBV28 to TRBJ2-2, with D tentatively TRBD2 (6 bases). Trimming cost V 11 bases and J 5 bases, with 15 bases left between them. CDR3 size: 13 residues. The germline V gene encodes CDR1 MDHEN and CDR2 SYDVKM. The DNA for the CDR3 is TGTGCCTCCGATCCGGGGAGGACCGGGGAGCTGTTTTTT. Its protein is CASDPGRTGELFF.

The rearrangement links TRBV27 to TRBJ2-7; D is perhaps TRBD1 (6 bases). Germline CDR1 reads MNHEY; CDR2 reads SMNVEV (reference sequence). CDR3 size: 18 residues. V dropped 9 bases and J dropped 0 bases, with 27 bases sitting between them. The CDR3 sequence is CARVLRPNYRDLSYEQYF. The CDR3 nucleotides read TGTGCCAGGGTATTACGACCGAATTACAGGGATCTCTCCTACGAGCAGTACTTC.

The genes are TRBV6-1 and TRBJ1-1, with D possibly being TRBD1 (5 bases). Trimming left V 6 bases short and J 10 bases short, with 9 bases between. The V gene's germline CDR1 is MNHNS and CDR2 SASEGT. The CDR3 totals 10 residues. As DNA, the CDR3 is TGTGCCAGCAGCCAGGGATCAGCTTTCTTT. As protein: CASSQGSAFF.